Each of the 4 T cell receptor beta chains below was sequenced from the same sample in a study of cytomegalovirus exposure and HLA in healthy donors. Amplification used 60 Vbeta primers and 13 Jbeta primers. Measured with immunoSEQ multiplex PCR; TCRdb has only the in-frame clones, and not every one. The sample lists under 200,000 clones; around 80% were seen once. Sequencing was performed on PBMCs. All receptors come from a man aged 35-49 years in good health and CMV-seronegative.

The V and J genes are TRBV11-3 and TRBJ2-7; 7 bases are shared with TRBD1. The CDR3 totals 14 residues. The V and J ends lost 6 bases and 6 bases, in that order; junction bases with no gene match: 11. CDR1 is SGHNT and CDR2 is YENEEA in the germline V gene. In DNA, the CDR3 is TGTGCCAGCAGTCGGGACAGCGATCGAGTCGAGCAGTACTTC. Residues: CASSRDSDRVEQYF.

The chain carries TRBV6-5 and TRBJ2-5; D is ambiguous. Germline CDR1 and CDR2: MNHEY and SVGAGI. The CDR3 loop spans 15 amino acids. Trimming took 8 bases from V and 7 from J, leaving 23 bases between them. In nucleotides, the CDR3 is TGTGCCAGCGTGGGTCTAGAAGGCGGATTTGGGACCCAGTACTTC. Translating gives CASVGLEGGFGTQYF.

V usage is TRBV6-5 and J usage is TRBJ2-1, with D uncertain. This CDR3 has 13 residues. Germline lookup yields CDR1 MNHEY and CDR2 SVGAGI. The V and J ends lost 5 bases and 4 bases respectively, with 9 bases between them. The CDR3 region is CASSRDWYNEQFF. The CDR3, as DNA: TGTGCCAGCAGTCGCGACTGGTACAATGAGCAGTTCTTC.

CDR3 protein: CASSPLGSNTGELFF. CDR3 DNA: TGTGCCAGCAGCCCCCTGGGCAGCAACACCGGGGAGCTGTTTTTT. This chain connects TRBV7-2 to TRBJ2-2; unclear D gene. Germline V CDR1 and CDR2: SGHTA, FQGNSA. The V gene lost 5 bases and the J gene lost 2 bases, with 12 bases spanning the gap. The CDR3 runs 15 residues.